The 26 T cell receptor beta chains below were found in one sample sequenced in a study of cytomegalovirus exposure and HLA in healthy donors. Amplification used 60 Vbeta primers and 13 Jbeta primers. Sequenced by immunoSEQ multiplex PCR; TCRdb stores in-frame clones only, minus some. The data contain under 95,000 clones, more than 70% of them singletons. Sequenced material: PBMCs. These receptors originate from a woman in her forties in good health and CMV-seropositive.

The rearrangement uses TRBV5-1 and TRBJ2-3; D is perhaps TRBD1 (6 bases). Trimming pared 2 bases from V and 2 bases from J, leaving 18 bases between. Per germline, CDR1 SGHRS and CDR2 YFSETQ. There are 17 residues in the CDR3. DNA for the CDR3: TGCGCCAGCAGCTTCGGACCGCGATTGGGGGCCACAGATACGCAGTATTTT. Its translation: CASSFGPRLGATDTQYF.

The chain employs TRBV9 and TRBJ2-2, with 8 bases fitting TRBD2. CDR1 and CDR2 from the germline V gene are SGDLS and YYNGEE. V lost 2 bases, J lost 1 base, and 1 base stayed unmatched. There are 15 residues in the CDR3. DNA of the CDR3: TGTGCCAGCAGCGTTGCGGGGGGGAACACCGGGGAGCTGTTTTTT. Translation: CASSVAGGNTGELFF. The full variable domain, its missing parts supplied by reference TRBV9 and TRBJ2-2, is DSGVTQTPKHLITATGQRVTLRCSPRSGDLSVYWYQQSLDQGLQFLIQYYNGEERAKGNILERFSAQQFPDLHSELNLSSLELGDSALYFCASSVAGGNTGELFFGEGSRLTVL.

This clone showed up just a few times. The J gene is TRBJ2-3, the V gene TRBV25-1; D ambiguous. V was cut by 2 bases and J by 3 bases, with 12 bases left in between. The CDR3 covers 15 residues. Germline values: CDR1 MGHDK, CDR2 SYGVNS. The CDR3 bases are TGTGCCAGCAGTGAAGGTCTGGCCGTTACAGATACGCAGTATTTT. It translates to CASSEGLAVTDTQYF.

The genes are TRBV6-1 and TRBJ2-7; TRBD1 aligns across 10 bases. There are 12 residues in the CDR3. The J segment lost 5 bases and the V segment lost 6 bases, leaving 1 base of the junction unmatched. Germline V gene data show CDR1 as MNHNS and CDR2 as SASEGT. For the CDR3, the DNA is TGTGCCAGCAGCGGACAGGGGGACGAGCAGTACTTC. Translation: CASSGQGDEQYF.

This chain joins TRBV19 and TRBJ2-7; 8 nucleotides agree with TRBD1. This CDR3 has 16 amino acids. Germline values: CDR1 LNHDA, CDR2 SQIVND (reference sequence). With V trimmed by 2 bases and J by 3 bases, 9 bases remained unmatched. The CDR3, as DNA: TGTGCCAGTAGTATATTTGAAGGGACAGGTGTCTACGAGCAGTACTTC. It yields the protein CASSIFEGTGVYEQYF.

In its sample, this clone was seen a few times. The CDR3 coding sequence is TGCGCCAGCAGCAGGGGACAGGGGGCCACTGAAGCTTTCTTT. It encodes CASSRGQGATEAFF. This chain connects TRBV5-1 to TRBJ1-1; TRBD1 matches 12 bases. The CDR3 length is 14 residues. J gave up 4 bases and V 4 bases, and 2 bases lay outside the gene matches. Germline V gene data show CDR1 as SGHRS and CDR2 as YFSETQ.

The V call is TRBV2, the J call TRBJ2-5; possible D gene TRBD2, 6 bases. Trimming removed 6 bases from V and 4 bases from J, with 12 bases in between. This CDR3 is built from 13 residues. Germline CDR1 reads SNHLY; CDR2 reads FYNNEI. CDR3 residues: CASRSAGPETQYF. The CDR3, as DNA: TGTGCCAGCAGGAGCGCGGGACCAGAGACCCAGTACTTC.

This clone has only one observation. This chain uses TRBV6-4 with TRBJ2-7; D possibly corresponds to TRBD1 (5 bases). Between the trimmed V and J ends, which lost 8 bases and 0 bases, there was a span of 26 bases. The CDR3 sequence is 18 residues long. Germline CDR1 is MRHNA and CDR2 is SNTAGT. This CDR3 reads CASVSKISGQIPSYEQYF. The CDR3 bases are TGTGCCAGCGTCTCTAAGATTTCAGGACAAATTCCCTCCTACGAGCAGTACTTC.

The chain combines TRBV21-1 with TRBJ1-4; no DNA check was done on the table's D call, TRBD1. TRBV21-1 is listed as a pseudogene. The CDR3 is made up of 15 amino acids. CDR3: CASPHPRGANEKLFF. In DNA form, the CDR3 reads TGTGCCAGCCCCCACCCCAGGGGGGCTAATGAAAAACTGTTTTTT.

Of note for this clone: This CDR3 is also generated by other DNA sequences in the sample. The V call is TRBV11-2, the J call TRBJ1-4; D call uncertain. Germline V lookup: CDR1 SGHAT, CDR2 FQNNGV. The V gene lost 5 bases and the J gene lost 8 bases, with 12 bases spanning the gap. This CDR3 contains 13 residues. The CDR3 protein is CASSRYRTEKLFF. The CDR3, as DNA: TGTGCCAGCAGCCGGTATAGAACCGAAAAACTGTTTTTT. The whole variable domain, remainder taken from reference TRBV11-2 and TRBJ1-4, is EAGVAQSPRYKIIEKRQSVAFWCNPISGHATLYWYQQILGQGPKLLIQFQNNGVVDDSQLPKDRFSAERLKGVDSTLKIQPAKLEDSAVYLCASSRYRTEKLFFGSGTQLSVL.

The chain recombines TRBV5-1 with TRBJ2-5, with TRBD2 matching 7 bases. The CDR3 extends over 14 amino acids. The V gene end was trimmed by 7 bases and the J gene end by 3 bases; junction bases not matched to a gene: 9. CDR1 and CDR2 (germline): SGHRS, YFSETQ. The DNA for the CDR3 is TGCGCCAGCGCCACCGGGGGGAACAAAGAGACCCAGTACTTC. Translation: CASATGGNKETQYF.

A few counts support this clone. V usage is TRBV6-5 and J usage is TRBJ1-2, with D maybe TRBD1 (6 bases). The length of the CDR3 is 12 residues. Germline CDR1 is MNHEY and CDR2 is SVGAGI. V was trimmed by 4 bases and J by 5 bases, leaving 8 bases between them. The CDR3 DNA follows: TGTGCCAGCAGTTCCCAGGGGTATGGCTACACCTTC. Its translation: CASSSQGYGYTF.

The sample holds one count of this clone. In DNA, the CDR3 is TGTGCCAGCAGTGAATATGGAGGGGACGAGCAGTACTTC. This gives the protein CASSEYGGDEQYF. V gene TRBV25-1 combines with J gene TRBJ2-7, with D possibly matching TRBD2 (6 bases). Trimming stripped 0 bases from V and 5 bases from J, with 8 bases between. This CDR3 spans 13 amino acids. In germline, CDR1 is MGHDK, CDR2 SYGVNS.

This rearrangement joins TRBV2 to TRBJ2-7, with 7 nucleotides matching TRBD2. V dropped 8 bases and J dropped 1; count of bases not matched to a gene: 5. CDR1 and CDR2 (germline): SNHLY, FYNNEI. This CDR3 has 13 amino acids. CDR3 nucleotides: TGTGCCAGCTTGGGGGGGGTGTCCTACGAGCAGTACTTC. Translating it yields CASLGGVSYEQYF.

The chain carries TRBV6-1 and TRBJ1-6; D is undetermined. Trimming cost V 0 bases and J 2 bases, with 5 bases left between them. CDR3 length: 15 residues. The germline V gene encodes CDR1 MNHNS and CDR2 SASEGT. CDR3: CASSEANTYNSPLHF. The CDR3 nucleotides are TGTGCCAGCAGTGAAGCCAACACCTATAATTCACCCCTCCACTTT.

The chain carries TRBV11-2 and TRBJ2-7; tentatively, D is TRBD1 (5 bases). This CDR3 comprises 15 residues. The V end was cut by 7 bases, the J end by 1 base, with 17 bases between. Per the germline V gene, CDR1 is SGHAT and CDR2 is FQNNGV. CDR3 sequence: CASTREGGISYEQYF. CDR3 DNA: TGTGCCAGCACCAGGGAAGGCGGAATATCCTACGAGCAGTACTTC.

The CDR3 sequence is CASSLSGTRAEKLFF. In DNA form, the CDR3 reads TGTGCCAGCAGTTTATCCGGGACACGGGCTGAAAAACTGTTTTTT. This chain uses TRBV28 with TRBJ1-4, with D maybe TRBD1 (6 bases). Trimming stripped 1 base from V and 7 bases from J, with 13 bases between. The CDR3 contains 15 residues. The germline CDR1 and CDR2 sequences are MDHEN and SYDVKM.

DNA for the CDR3: TGTGCCAGCAGCAAGGGGGTGGGTCAGCCCCAGCATTTT. Its translation: CASSKGVGQPQHF. The chain combines TRBV11-2 with TRBJ1-5; weak D call: TRBD1 (6 bases). V gave up 5 bases and J gave up 6 bases, with 11 bases separating them. The CDR3 covers 13 residues. Looked up from germline, CDR1 is SGHAT and CDR2 is FQNNGV. The full variable domain, rest sourced from reference TRBV11-2 and TRBJ1-5, is EAGVAQSPRYKIIEKRQSVAFWCNPISGHATLYWYQQILGQGPKLLIQFQNNGVVDDSQLPKDRFSAERLKGVDSTLKIQPAKLEDSAVYLCASSKGVGQPQHFGDGTRLSIL.

The chain is built from TRBV11-2 and TRBJ1-6; 8 bases are shared with TRBD1. The J segment lost 7 bases and the V segment lost 5 bases, leaving 7 bases of the junction unmatched. The germline gives CDR1 SGHAT, CDR2 FQNNGV. CDR3 length equals 15 residues. CDR3 sequence reads: CASSLRQGSNSPLHF. The CDR3 DNA follows: TGTGCCAGCAGCCTCCGACAGGGGTCCAATTCACCCCTCCACTTT.

The chain has TRBV19 and TRBJ1-5; 10 bases fit TRBD1. CDR1 and CDR2 (germline): LNHDA, SQIVND (reference sequence). This CDR3 has 14 residues. V was clipped by 6 bases and J by 4 bases; unmatched bases: 3. Written as DNA, the CDR3 is TGTGCCAGTAGCAAGGACAGGGGGAATCAGCCCCAGCATTTT. It is translated as CASSKDRGNQPQHF.

The chain has TRBV14 and TRBJ1-2, with a possible D match to TRBD1 (6 bases). Trimming took off 4 bases at V and 3 bases at J, with 18 bases between the two ends. CDR3 length: 16 amino acids. Germline assignment: CDR1 SGHDN and CDR2 FVKESK. This chain's CDR3 is CASSPGLGGADYGYTF. CDR3 nucleotide sequence: TGTGCCAGCAGCCCAGGGTTAGGGGGAGCGGACTATGGCTACACCTTC.

The J gene is TRBJ1-2, the V gene TRBV7-9; no definite D call. Germline V gene data show CDR1 as SEHNR and CDR2 as FQNEAQ (reference sequence). The CDR3 runs to 14 residues. Between the trimmed V and J ends, which lost 1 base and 3 bases, there was a span of 9 bases. This CDR3 is CASSLVAGYYGYTF. DNA for the CDR3: TGTGCCAGCAGCTTAGTCGCAGGATACTATGGCTACACCTTC.

This rearrangement joins TRBV5-6 to TRBJ1-3; D remains unclear. V dropped 4 bases and J dropped 5 bases, with 25 bases sitting between them. The CDR3 extends over 18 amino acids. Germline CDR1 reads SGHDT; CDR2 reads YYEEEE. The CDR3 nucleotides read TGTGCCAGCAGCAAGATGTCCTTGCAGGTACTCTCGCGAAACACCATATATTTT. This gives the protein CASSKMSLQVLSRNTIYF.

The chain uses TRBV5-1 and TRBJ2-2; D is perhaps TRBD1 (7 bases). This CDR3 spans 15 amino acids. The germline gives CDR1 SGHRS, CDR2 YFSETQ. V was clipped by 3 bases and J by 2 bases, with 11 bases between them. The CDR3 loop is CASSSQGGNTGELFF. In nucleotides, the CDR3 is TGCGCCAGCAGCTCCCAGGGGGGTAACACCGGGGAGCTGTTTTTT.

The J gene is TRBJ1-2, the V gene TRBV5-6; no firm D call. Germline CDR1 and CDR2: SGHDT and YYEEEE. This CDR3 contains 13 residues. Trimming took off 5 bases at V and 4 bases at J, with 12 bases between the two ends. The CDR3 sequence is CASRPDTAYGYTF. In nucleotides, the CDR3 is TGTGCCAGCAGGCCAGACACCGCCTATGGCTACACCTTC.

V usage is TRBV7-7 and J usage is TRBJ2-2, with D possibly being TRBD2 (5 bases). The CDR3 runs 16 residues. Deletions cut 4 bases from V and 6 bases from J, with 18 bases between. The germline CDR1 and CDR2 sequences are SSHAT and FNYEAQ (reference sequence). The CDR3 DNA follows: TGTGCCAGCAGCTCCACCGACGGGGTTGGAGCCGGGGAGCTGTTTTTT. Translated, it gives CASSSTDGVGAGELFF.